A selection of T cell receptor beta chains follows, all from one sample in a study of graft-versus-host responses after intestinal transplantation. Here immunoSEQ multiplex PCR was the method, and the copy in TCRdb shows in-frame clones only, minus some. The profile covers 150,000 or so clones, with 85% to 95% appearing a single time and about 0.18% taken by the ten largest. No antigen has been assigned to these receptors. Sequencing used unstimulated CD4+ T cells sorted from spleen or lymph node cells, obtained before intestinal transplant. The receptors were gathered from a human donor who received an intestinal transplant. CDR3s include the opening cysteine and the closing phenylalanine or tryptophan. D genes are given only for firm matches. The size of a clone is reported for some rows only, either as once, few or many, or as a class for expanded clones.

NA,NA,TRBJ1-4,TRBV28,CASSTFWGEEEKLFF,TGTGCCAGCAGTACCTTCTGGGGGGAGGAGGAAAAACTGTTTTTT
once,NA,TRBJ2-1,TRBV7-7,CASSFVLAYCYNEQFF,TGTGCTAGCAGCTTCGTCCTAGCGTACTGTTACAATGAGCAGTTCTTC
NA,NA,TRBJ2-3,TRBV7-3,CASSSGRTDTQYF,TGTGCCAGCAGCTCCGGGCGCACAGATACGCAGTATTTT
once,NA,TRBJ2-1,TRBV11-2,CASSLAGSLNNEQFF,TGTGCCAGCAGCTTAGCGGGGTCCCTCAACAATGAGCAGTTCTTC
NA,TRBD2,TRBJ2-1,TRBV7-2,CASSTGTSNEQFF,TGTGCCAGCAGTACCGGGACTAGCAATGAGCAGTTCTTC
few,TRBD1,TRBJ1-5,TRBV10-3,CAISRGQGDGQPQHF,TGTGCCATCAGCCGCGGACAGGGGGATGGTCAGCCCCAGCATTTT
NA,TRBD1,TRBJ1-1,TRBV6-6,CASSSGQVLMNTEAFF,TGTGCCAGCAGTTCCGGACAGGTACTGATGAACACTGAAGCTTTCTTT
NA,TRBD1,TRBJ2-5,TRBV27,CASRRDRGYQETQYF,TGTGCCAGCAGACGGGACAGGGGTTACCAAGAGACCCAGTACTTC
NA,NA,TRBJ1-5,TRBV19,CASSNRGRDNQPQHF,TGTGCCAGTAGTAATCGTGGCAGGGACAATCAGCCCCAGCATTTT
NA,TRBD1,TRBJ1-5,TRBV5-6,CASSRRDRGGNQPQHF,TGTGCCAGCAGCAGGCGGGACAGGGGTGGCAATCAGCCCCAGCATTTT
NA,NA,TRBJ1-1,TRBV29-1,CSVAPGNLNTEAFF,TGCAGCGTTGCCCCCGGGAATTTGAACACTGAAGCTTTCTTT
NA,TRBD2,TRBJ2-2,TRBV7-2,CASSVSSGRAVTGELFF,TGTGCCAGCAGCGTTAGTAGCGGGAGGGCCGTAACCGGGGAGCTGTTTTTT
NA,TRBD2,TRBJ2-7,TRBV5-5,CASSLVATSPPYEQYF,TGTGCCAGCAGCTTGGTCGCGACTAGCCCCCCCTACGAGCAGTACTTC
NA,NA,TRBJ2-7,TRBV7-8,CASSLLGGLGDEQYF,TGTGCCAGCAGCCTCCTAGGAGGCCTTGGAGACGAGCAGTACTTC
NA,NA,TRBJ1-1,TRBV4-1,CASSQGPGLSAEAFF,TGCGCCAGCAGCCAAGGGCCGGGGTTGAGCGCTGAAGCTTTCTTT